The 18 T cell receptor beta chains presented below share a single source sample, sequenced in a study of T cells in Graves' hyperthyroidism and ophthalmopathy. Amplification targeted TCR beta CDR3 regions from RNA transcripts. The TCR CDR3 first-round RT-PCR relied on the HTBI primer set. TCRdb reanalysed the multiplex PCR reads using MiXCR and keeps one entry per CDR3 protein. Seen here are almost 500,000 distinct CDR3 sequences, 20% to 25% observed once, and the top ten hold 45% to 55%. Sequenced sample: blood. The origin of the receptors is a woman in her 70s with Graves' ophthalmopathy.

The gene calls are TRBV4-2 and TRBJ2-1, with TRBD2 matching 9 bases. The V and J ends lost 4 bases and 8 bases, in that order; junction bases with no gene match: 12. From germline, CDR1 is LGHNA and CDR2 YNFKEQ. The CDR3 contains 16 residues. CDR3 in DNA: TGTGCCAGCAGCCTACTCGGGACTAGCAGGGGCGATGAGCAGTTCTTC. Translated: CASSLLGTSRGDEQFF.

This clonotype turned up a few times. The chain employs TRBV11-2 and TRBJ2-5; 9 bases map to TRBD1. The CDR3 length is 16 residues. The junction had 10 bases not matched to a gene; V was cut back by 6 bases and J by 2 bases. Germline CDR1 is SGHAT and CDR2 is FQNNGV. The CDR3 loop reads CASRFRQTGGQETQYF. CDR3 nucleotide sequence: TGTGCCAGCAGATTTCGACAGACAGGGGGTCAAGAGACCCAGTACTTC.

This clonotype was recorded many times. This rearrangement joins TRBV6-1 to TRBJ2-1, with TRBD2 matching over 9 bases. This CDR3 has 16 residues. V lost 5 bases, J lost 2 bases, and 7 bases stayed unmatched. Per germline, CDR1 MNHNS and CDR2 SASEGT. The CDR3 loop is CASSWRREGPYNEQFF. CDR3 nucleotide sequence: TGTGCCAGCAGTTGGCGGCGGGAGGGGCCCTACAATGAGCAGTTCTTC.

The chain has TRBV7-2 and TRBJ2-7; D may be TRBD1 (6 bases). V was cut by 5 bases and J by 1 base, with 12 bases left in between. The CDR3 is 14 residues long. Germline lookup yields CDR1 SGHTA and CDR2 FQGNSA. CDR3 nucleotides: TGTGCCAGCAGCCTGTTCAGGGGTTCCTACGAGCAGTACTTC. This sequence encodes CASSLFRGSYEQYF. Supplemented by reference TRBV7-2 and TRBJ2-7, the full variable domain reads GAGVSQSPSNKVTEKGKDVELRCDPISGHTALYWYRQSLGQGLEFLIYFQGNSAPDKSGLPSDRFSAERTGGSVSTLTIQRTQQEDSAVYLCASSLFRGSYEQYFGPGTRLTVT.

This clonotype has ten or more counts. V and J are TRBV11-2 and TRBJ2-1; D unresolved. Deletions cut 2 bases from V and 0 bases from J, with 11 bases between. Germline V gene data show CDR1 as SGHAT and CDR2 as FQNNGV. The CDR3 sequence is 16 residues long. The CDR3 region is CASSLLSMSSYNEQFF. The CDR3 DNA reads as TGTGCCAGCAGCTTACTCTCGATGAGCTCCTACAATGAGCAGTTCTTC.

The chain joins TRBV20-1 to TRBJ2-5; 11 bases line up with TRBD2. Losses at the gene ends were 4 bases for V and 4 bases for J; bases not matched to a gene: 11. Per the germline V gene, CDR1 is DFQATT and CDR2 is SNEGSKA (reference sequence). The CDR3 sequence is 16 residues long. The DNA of the CDR3 is TGCAGTGCTACAGTAGCGGGAGGGATCAAGGGAGAGACCCAGTACTTC. The encoded protein is CSATVAGGIKGETQYF.

In this sample, this clonotype turned up many times. The chain carries TRBV6-1 and TRBJ2-7; perhaps TRBD2 as D (6 bases). The V end was cut by 3 bases, the J end by 4 bases, with 22 bases between. The CDR3 is 17 amino acids. CDR1 MNHNS and CDR2 SASEGT come from the germline V gene. The CDR3 DNA is TGTGCCAGCAGTGACCTCATCAACCGGGGGACTCCTTACGAGCAGTACTTC. This translates into CASSDLINRGTPYEQYF.

The table lists this clonotype with many counts. The chain couples TRBV6-2 or TRBV6-3 to TRBJ2-2, with TRBD2 matching over 10 bases. The ends lost 0 bases at V and 4 bases at J; junction bases unmatched: 11. CDR3 size: 19 residues. The germline V gene has CDR1 MNHEY and CDR2 SVGEGT. The CDR3 protein is CASSYSSLAGVYGTGELFF. Here the CDR3 DNA reads TGTGCCAGCAGTTACTCGAGCCTAGCGGGAGTCTATGGCACCGGGGAGCTGTTTTTT.

The gene calls are TRBV12-3 or TRBV12-4 and TRBJ2-2; D is tentatively TRBD1 or TRBD2 (7 bases each). The CDR3 loop spans 16 amino acids. V lost 5 bases and J lost 3, with 16 bases in between. The CDR3 sequence: CASSGPQGRDTGELFF. The CDR3 coding sequence is TGTGCCAGCAGTGGACCACAGGGGAGGGACACCGGGGAGCTGTTTTTT.

This clonotype was seen at least ten times. This chain connects TRBV3-1 to TRBJ1-1; D remains unclear. Germline loops: CDR1 LGHDT, CDR2 YNNKEL (reference sequence). The CDR3 has 14 residues. V dropped 1 base and J dropped 1 base, with 7 bases sitting between them. Here the CDR3 reads CASSQVPGNTEAFF. CDR3 coding DNA: TGTGCCAGCAGCCAAGTTCCAGGGAACACTGAAGCTTTCTTT.

This clonotype was seen only once. The rearrangement joins TRBV19 to TRBJ2-7, with 9 bases lining up with TRBD1. Germline V gene sequence: CDR1 LNHDA, CDR2 SQIVND (reference sequence). CDR3 size: 14 residues. V trimming: 5 bases; J trimming: 4 bases; junction bases outside the gene matches: 6. This chain's CDR3 is CASSPRQGGYEQYF. DNA of the CDR3: TGTGCCAGTAGTCCTCGACAGGGGGGGTACGAGCAGTACTTC.

The rearrangement links TRBV19 to TRBJ2-7, with 7 positions matching TRBD1. Germline trimming cut 3 bases from V and 6 bases from J; bases unmatched to any gene: 20. The CDR3 runs 18 residues. In germline, CDR1 is LNHDA, CDR2 SQIVND (reference sequence). CDR3 residues: CASSISGGVLVGLGEQYF. The CDR3 nucleotides are TGTGCCAGTAGTATTTCAGGGGGAGTCTTAGTCGGTTTGGGCGAGCAGTACTTC.

The chain joins TRBV20-1 to TRBJ1-3; D may be TRBD1 (6 bases). From germline, CDR1 is DFQATT and CDR2 SNEGSKA (reference sequence). V lost 5 bases and J 4 bases, leaving 12 bases between the germline ends. The CDR3 is 13 residues long. This chain's CDR3 is CSALTGLGNTIYF. The CDR3 nucleotides are TGCAGTGCTCTTACAGGGCTGGGAAACACCATATATTTT.

This clonotype has a handful of counts. Sequence at one end of the junction differs from germline and may be a read error. This chain joins TRBV7-2 and TRBJ1-1; no clear D gene. CDR1 and CDR2 (germline): SGHTA, FQGNSA. The CDR3 covers 15 residues. DNA of the CDR3: TGTGCCAGCAGCTTAGGAGGTCGGGTGAACGCTGAAGCTTTCTTT. As protein: CASSLGGRVNAEAFF.

V is TRBV20-1 and J is TRBJ2-3, with 10 bases lining up with TRBD2. The CDR3 runs to 14 residues. Germline V gives CDR1 DFQATT, CDR2 SNEGSKA (reference sequence). CDR3 sequence reads: CTPWASGSPDTQYF. CDR3 sequence (DNA): TGCACCCCGTGGGCTAGCGGGAGCCCAGATACGCAGTATTTT.

This chain uses TRBV7-3 with TRBJ2-5; D is unclear. CDR3 length equals 13 residues. Looked up from germline, CDR1 is SGHTA and CDR2 is FQGTGA. With 1 base removed from V and 5 bases from J, the gap between germline ends came to 8 bases. The DNA of the CDR3 is TGTGCCAGCAGCTTAAGCGCTCCGGAGACCCAGTACTTC. Its translation: CASSLSAPETQYF.

V and J are TRBV29-1 and TRBJ1-1; D not resolved. V dropped 3 bases and J dropped 4 bases, with 15 bases sitting between them. Germline V CDR1 and CDR2: SQVTM, ANQGSEA. The CDR3 consists of 14 residues. The CDR3 DNA reads TGCAGCGTTGAGAAGGCAGGTCGGATCACTGAAGCTTTCTTT. Protein product: CSVEKAGRITEAFF. The full variable domain, in which reference TRBV29-1 and TRBJ1-1 provide the parts outside the CDR3, is SAVISQKPSRDICQRGTSLTIQCQVDSQVTMMFWYRQQPGQSLTLIATANQGSEATYESGFVIDKFPISRPNLTFSTLTVSNMSPEDSSIYLCSVEKAGRITEAFFGQGTRLTVV.

This rearrangement joins TRBV24-1 to TRBJ1-1; perhaps TRBD1 as D (6 bases). Trimming cost V 2 bases and J 10 bases, with 13 bases left between them. This CDR3 region has 13 residues. Per germline, CDR1 KGHDR and CDR2 SFDVKD. The CDR3 sequence: CATSDWQGRAAFF. In DNA, the CDR3 is TGTGCCACCAGTGATTGGCAGGGGCGGGCAGCTTTCTTT.